A selection of T cell receptor beta chains follows, all from one sample in a study of T cell responses to AZD1222 COVID-19 vaccine. Only in-frame clones appear in the TCRdb table, and some are missing; sequencing was by immunoSEQ multiplex PCR. Of 150,000 to 200,000 clones in the sample, roughly nine tenths are singletons; the top ten hold around 1.6%. The input for sequencing was peripheral blood, taken on day 0 of AZD1222 vaccination. These TCRs come from an adult in good health. Both conserved end residues are part of each CDR3. The order of the fields is clone size, D gene, J gene, V gene, CDR3 DNA, CDR3 protein. A D gene is named only where the DNA matches it firmly. Some rows have no size entry. The others give once, few or many, or a class for an expanded clone.

.	.	TRBJ1-2	TRBV11-2	TGTGCCAGCAGCTTGTCCCAAGCTAACTATGGCTACACCTTC	CASSLSQANYGYTF
.	.	TRBJ2-7	TRBV2	TGTGCCAGCAGGGAGCCCGGGACAATCGGCGAGCAGTACTTC	CASREPGTIGEQYF
.	TRBD2	TRBJ2-3	TRBV4-2	TGTGCCAGCAGCCCGCGACTAGCGGGAGCAGATACGCAGTATTTT	CASSPRLAGADTQYF
.	TRBD1	TRBJ1-1	TRBV2	TGTGCCAGCAGTGAAGCTACGAGGACAGGGGGTAGGGCTTTCTTT	CASSEATRTGGRAFF
.	TRBD1	TRBJ1-2	TRBV2	TGTGCCAGCAGGGCAGGGGGCGCAGACTATGGCTACACCTTC	CASRAGGADYGYTF
.	.	TRBJ1-1	TRBV7-8	TGTGCCAGCAGCTTAGCAGAATGGAACACTGAAGCTTTCTTT	CASSLAEWNTEAFF
.	.	TRBJ2-5	TRBV5-1	TGCGCCAGCAGCCTAACACAGTACCAAGAGACCCAGTACTTC	CASSLTQYQETQYF
once	.	TRBJ1-4	TRBV14	TGTGCCAGCAGCCAATTACAGGTCAATGAAAAACTGTTTTTT	CASSQLQVNEKLFF
.	.	TRBJ1-5	TRBV25-1	TGTGCCAGCAGTGAATGGGGGAATCAGCCCCAGCATTTT	CASSEWGNQPQHF
.	.	TRBJ1-2	TRBV28	TGTGCCAGCAGTTTCCGGTCTAACTATGGCTACACCTTC	CASSFRSNYGYTF
.	.	TRBJ2-1	TRBV3-1/TRBV3-2	TGTGCCAGCAGCCAAGGGCTGGGATTGGGATACAATGAGCAGTTCTTC	CASSQGLGLGYNEQFF
.	.	TRBJ1-1	TRBV28	TGTGCCAGCAGTTTGCCGGGCGCAGCGGAAGCTTTCTTT	CASSLPGAAEAFF
.	.	TRBJ1-2	TRBV18	TGTGCCAGCTCACCACCCCTTCAGGGCTATGGCTACACCTTC	CASSPPLQGYGYTF
.	.	TRBJ1-1	TRBV10-1	TGCGCCAGCAGTGAGATAGGGAATACTGAAGCTTTCTTT	CASSEIGNTEAFF
.	.	TRBJ2-2	TRBV30	TGTGCCGGGGCGGGGTGGTCAAGGACCGGGGAGCTGTTTTTT	CAGAGWSRTGELFF